The 27 T cell receptor beta chains below were found in one sample sequenced in a study of shared clonotypes between healthy human individuals. The method was immunoSEQ multiplex PCR; TCRdb's version includes in-frame clones alone and lacks a portion of them. Altogether 2 million to 3 million clones are present, approximately 93% being singletons, with the ten largest covering around 0.4%. Specimen: naive CD4+ T cells from PBMCs. Subset denoted: CD45RA+ positively selected. The receptors derive from a young man in good health. Some clones in this sample may be carry-over from other donors' samples.

CDR3: CASSLAGTRSYEQYF. The CDR3 DNA is TGTGCCAGCAGCTTGGCCGGGACTAGGTCCTACGAGCAGTACTTC. The chain uses TRBV5-4 and TRBJ2-7; 8 bases fit TRBD2. The CDR3 contains 15 residues. The germline V gene has CDR1 SGHNT and CDR2 YYREEE (reference sequence). With 0 bases clipped from V and 1 base from J, the junction kept 3 bases outside the gene matches.

This chain joins TRBV18 and TRBJ1-3, with D possibly TRBD1 on 6 matching bases. The CDR3 consists of 16 residues. Trimming cost V 4 bases and J 0 bases, with 13 bases left between them. Per the germline V gene, CDR1 is KGHSH and CDR2 is LQKENI. The DNA of the CDR3 is TGTGCCAGCTCACTAGGAACAGGGAGCTCTGGAAACACCATATATTTT. This gives the protein CASSLGTGSSGNTIYF.

Worth noting for this clone: Other DNA sequences within the sample encode an identical CDR3. The chain has TRBV5-1 and TRBJ2-5; D possibly matches TRBD1 or TRBD2 (6 bases each). CDR1 is SGHRS and CDR2 is YFSETQ in the germline V gene. CDR3 length: 14 amino acids. The V and J ends lost 2 bases and 4 bases respectively, with 12 bases between them. The CDR3 DNA is TGCGCCAGCAGCTTCCGGGGGCTAGGAGAGACCCAGTACTTC. Translation gives CASSFRGLGETQYF.

In regard to this clone: Distinct nucleotide sequences in the sample also encode this CDR3. This rearrangement joins TRBV5-1 to TRBJ2-1; 9 bases map to TRBD1. The trim removed 3 bases at V and 7 bases at J, leaving 5 bases unmatched. Germline assignment: CDR1 SGHRS and CDR2 YFSETQ. This CDR3 region has 14 residues. The CDR3 spells CASSWGTGSNEQFF. CDR3 bases: TGCGCCAGCAGCTGGGGGACAGGGAGTAATGAGCAGTTCTTC.

The chain joins TRBV7-6 to TRBJ1-5; D unclear. Germline V gives CDR1 SGHVS, CDR2 FNYEAQ. V lost 1 base to trimming and J lost 7 bases, with 14 bases between them. The CDR3 totals 15 residues. In DNA, the CDR3 is TGTGCCAGCAGCTTAGGAGGCAGATATGGACAGCCCCAGCATTTT. Translated: CASSLGGRYGQPQHF.

The rearrangement links TRBV11-2 to TRBJ2-5; D remains ambiguous. This CDR3 has 13 residues. Trimming cost V 5 bases and J 5 bases, with 12 bases left between them. Germline-derived CDR1 and CDR2 are SGHAT and FQNNGV. DNA for the CDR3: TGTGCCAGCAGCAACTGGAATGAGGAGACCCAGTACTTC. This gives the protein CASSNWNEETQYF.

This clone was recorded once. The rearrangement joins TRBV5-1 to TRBJ1-4; TRBD1 matches at 10 bases. Germline V lookup: CDR1 SGHRS, CDR2 YFSETQ. This CDR3 has 16 residues. J lost 0 bases, V lost 4 bases, and 3 bases had no gene match. The DNA of the CDR3 is TGCGCCAGCAGCGGGACAGGGGATGCAACTAATGAAAAACTGTTTTTT. It translates to CASSGTGDATNEKLFF.

The rearrangement uses TRBV5-6 and TRBJ2-3, with D possibly matching TRBD2 (5 bases). The CDR3 consists of 15 residues. CDR1 and CDR2 (germline): SGHDT, YYEEEE. Trimming took off 4 bases at V and 3 bases at J, with 15 bases between the two ends. In nucleotides, the CDR3 is TGTGCCAGCAGCAGCATGGGCCCGGGGACAGATACGCAGTATTTT. Amino acid sequence: CASSSMGPGTDTQYF.

This chain connects TRBV11-3 to TRBJ2-3, with D perhaps matching TRBD1 or TRBD2 (5 bases each). V gave up 1 base and J gave up 2 bases, with 10 bases separating them. Per germline, CDR1 SGHNT and CDR2 YENEEA. The CDR3 has 15 residues. CDR3 sequence (DNA): TGTGCCAGCAGCTTAGGGGGGATCAACACAGATACGCAGTATTTT. Amino acids: CASSLGGINTDTQYF.

This sequence joins TRBV28 and TRBJ2-5, with D hard to call. CDR1 is MDHEN, CDR2 SYDVKM, per germline. This CDR3 is 12 amino acids long. The V gene lost 6 bases and the J gene lost 7 bases, with 12 bases spanning the gap. CDR3 sequence (DNA): TGTGCCAGCAGGACGCTGACCCGGACCCAGTACTTC. Its translation is CASRTLTRTQYF. The full variable domain, rest sourced from reference TRBV28 and TRBJ2-5, is DVKVTQSSRYLVKRTGEKVFLECVQDMDHENMFWYRQDPGLGLRLIYFSYDVKMKEKGDIPEGYSVSREKKERFSLILESASTNQTSMYLCASRTLTRTQYFGPGTRLLVL.

V and J are TRBV6-6 and TRBJ2-1, with unresolved D. Per germline, CDR1 MNHNY and CDR2 SVGAGI (reference sequence). Between the trimmed V and J ends, which lost 5 bases and 5 bases, there was a span of 13 bases. The CDR3 is 14 residues long. The CDR3 DNA follows: TGTGCCAGCAGTAGCGAGCGTTTTCACAATGAGCAGTTCTTC. Translation: CASSSERFHNEQFF.

With regard to this clone: One end of the junction is discordant with germline, which a read error may explain. The chain recombines TRBV28 with TRBJ2-7, with 13 bases fitting TRBD2. The germline V gene encodes CDR1 MDHEN and CDR2 SYDVKM. The CDR3 is 16 amino acids. The CDR3 nucleotides are TGTGCCACCAGTTACCAACTAGCGGGAGGGTCCTACGAGCAGTACTTC. It encodes CATSYQLAGGSYEQYF.

A note on this clone: The sample contains more than one DNA sequence encoding this CDR3. The gene calls are TRBV7-9 and TRBJ2-5, with 12 bases aligning to TRBD2. Germline CDR1 is SEHNR and CDR2 is FQNEAQ (reference sequence). The CDR3 is made up of 17 amino acids. V was clipped by 1 base and J by 0 bases; unmatched bases: 3. The CDR3 DNA reads as TGTGCCAGCAGCTTAGGCCTAGCGGGAGGGTACCAAGAGACCCAGTACTTC. Translating gives CASSLGLAGGYQETQYF. The whole variable domain, remainder taken from reference TRBV7-9 and TRBJ2-5, is DTGVSQNPRHKITKRGQNVTFRCDPISEHNRLYWYRQTLGQGPEFLTYFQNEAQLEKSRLLSDRFSAERPKGSFSTLEIQRTEQGDSAMYLCASSLGLAGGYQETQYFGPGTRLLVL.

This clone was observed once. In the same sample, other DNA sequences code for this CDR3. The chain carries TRBV9 and TRBJ2-1; weak D call: TRBD2 (5 bases). Deletions cut 0 bases from V and 1 base from J, with 8 bases between. Germline lookup yields CDR1 SGDLS and CDR2 YYNGEE. The CDR3 has 15 residues. The CDR3 is CASSVARESYNEQFF. The CDR3 DNA reads TGTGCCAGCAGCGTAGCCCGGGAATCCTACAATGAGCAGTTCTTC.

V and J are TRBV6-1 and TRBJ1-4, with a weak D call TRBD1 (6 bases). V was cut by 9 bases and J by 8 bases, with 22 bases left in between. In germline, CDR1 is MNHNS, CDR2 SASEGT. The CDR3 length is 15 residues. The CDR3 nucleotides are TGTGCCAGTAAGCTCCCCAGGGGAGATTTGGAAAAACTGTTTTTT. Protein: CASKLPRGDLEKLFF.

The V call is TRBV5-1, the J call TRBJ2-3; 7 nucleotides match TRBD2. The CDR3 is 17 residues long. CDR1 is SGHRS, CDR2 YFSETQ, per germline. The J segment lost 1 base and the V segment lost 0 bases, leaving 8 bases of the junction unmatched. The CDR3 nucleotides read TGCGCCAGCAGCTTGGGGTCTTTGGCGGGAGGCACAGATACGCAGTATTTT. Translating gives CASSLGSLAGGTDTQYF.

This sequence joins TRBV29-1 and TRBJ2-7, with TRBD2 as a possible D gene (6 bases). The CDR3 length is 11 residues. V lost 3 bases to trimming and J lost 6 bases, with 9 bases between them. From germline, CDR1 is SQVTM and CDR2 ANQGSEA. Here the CDR3 DNA reads TGCAGCGTTGAGTCGGAGGGCGAGCAGTACTTC. It translates to CSVESEGEQYF.

With respect to this clone: In the same sample, other DNA sequences code for this CDR3. The chain combines TRBV18 with TRBJ1-1, with TRBD1 identical over 11 bases. Germline values: CDR1 KGHSH, CDR2 LQKENI. V gave up 5 bases and J gave up 4 bases; unmatched junction bases: 3. The length of the CDR3 is 14 residues. In DNA, the CDR3 is TGTGCCAGCTCATCGGGACAGGGGGTCACTGAAGCTTTCTTT. Amino acid sequence: CASSSGQGVTEAFF.

This chain's CDR3 is CASSSYLIAGYNEQFF. CDR3 DNA sequence: TGTGCCAGCAGCTCCTACTTAATAGCGGGTTACAATGAGCAGTTCTTC. J is TRBJ2-1 and V is TRBV7-3, with 7 positions matching TRBD2. The CDR3 runs to 16 residues. Unmatched junction bases numbered 10, after V lost 4 bases and J lost 4 bases. The germline gives CDR1 SGHTA, CDR2 FQGTGA.

This clone came up a few times. The sample has other DNA sequences that encode this CDR3 too. The chain has TRBV9 and TRBJ2-1; 8 positions match TRBD2. The CDR3 is made up of 15 amino acids. Trimming took 4 bases from V and 0 from J; bases not matched to a gene: 3. Looked up from germline, CDR1 is SGDLS and CDR2 is YYNGEE. The CDR3 is CASSPSGSSYNEQFF. The CDR3 DNA is TGTGCCAGCAGCCCCAGCGGGAGCTCCTACAATGAGCAGTTCTTC. The complete variable domain, with remaining parts taken from reference TRBV9 and TRBJ2-1, reads DSGVTQTPKHLITATGQRVTLRCSPRSGDLSVYWYQQSLDQGLQFLIQYYNGEERAKGNILERFSAQQFPDLHSELNLSSLELGDSALYFCASSPSGSSYNEQFFGPGTRLTVL.

The rearrangement uses TRBV28 and TRBJ2-1, with D possibly matching TRBD1 (5 bases). Germline CDR1 reads MDHEN; CDR2 reads SYDVKM. The CDR3 is 15 residues long. V lost 6 bases, J lost 4 bases, and 16 bases lay in between. The CDR3 DNA sequence: TGTGCCAGCAGCCTTGTTGGACGGACATACAATGAGCAGTTCTTC. It yields the protein CASSLVGRTYNEQFF.

The chain carries TRBV5-6 and TRBJ2-1; 8 bases agree with TRBD2. Unmatched junction bases numbered 7, after V lost 0 bases and J lost 2 bases. The germline V gene has CDR1 SGHDT and CDR2 YYEEEE. The length of the CDR3 is 17 residues. CDR3 residues: CASSLEASGWPYNEQFF. The CDR3 coding sequence is TGTGCCAGCAGCTTGGAGGCTAGCGGGTGGCCCTACAATGAGCAGTTCTTC. The full variable domain, rest sourced from reference TRBV5-6 and TRBJ2-1, is DAGVTQSPTHLIKTRGQQVTLRCSPKSGHDTVSWYQQALGQGPQFIFQYYEEEERQRGNFPDRFSGHQFPNYSSELNVNALLLGDSALYLCASSLEASGWPYNEQFFGPGTRLTVL.

The rearrangement joins TRBV2 to TRBJ2-5; 9 positions agree with TRBD2. V shed 6 bases and J 4 bases; nucleotides not matched to a gene: 0. CDR1 is SNHLY and CDR2 is FYNNEI in the germline V gene. The length of the CDR3 is 12 residues. CDR3 residues: CASRREGETQYF. The DNA for the CDR3 is TGTGCCAGCAGGCGGGAGGGAGAGACCCAGTACTTC.

A single count supports this clone. V is TRBV28 and J is TRBJ2-5; D might be TRBD1 (5 bases). With 6 bases removed from V and 0 bases from J, the gap between germline ends came to 8 bases. Germline CDR1 is MDHEN and CDR2 is SYDVKM. The CDR3 is 13 amino acids. CDR3 nucleotides: TGTGCCAGCAGGGGGCTGTACCAAGAGACCCAGTACTTC. This sequence encodes CASRGLYQETQYF.

The chain links TRBV30 to TRBJ1-3; a weak D match, TRBD1 (6 bases). This CDR3 spans 17 amino acids. Trimming left V 5 bases short and J 4 bases short, with 24 bases between. The germline gives CDR1 GTSNPN, CDR2 SVGIG (reference sequence). The CDR3, as DNA: TGTGCCTGGTGGCCCGCGGGGGAACAGGGAAGGGGAAACACCATATATTTT. It encodes CAWWPAGEQGRGNTIYF.

V usage is TRBV9 and J usage is TRBJ2-3, with TRBD1 as a possible D gene (6 bases). Germline-derived CDR1 and CDR2 are SGDLS and YYNGEE. Trimming removed 4 bases from V and 2 bases from J, with 14 bases in between. The CDR3 contains 15 residues. The CDR3, as DNA: TGTGCCAGCAGCAGGGCAGGGGCTACCACAGATACGCAGTATTTT. This translates into CASSRAGATTDTQYF.

The V gene is TRBV10-3, the J gene TRBJ2-2, with D perhaps matching TRBD1 or TRBD2 (5 bases each). V lost 6 bases and J lost 6, with 17 bases in between. CDR1 is ENHRY and CDR2 is SYGVKD in the germline V gene. This CDR3 region has 15 residues. CDR3 protein: CAISSPGQLSGELFF. CDR3 sequence (DNA): TGTGCCATCAGCTCGCCGGGGCAGCTCTCCGGGGAGCTGTTTTTT.